Following are 18 T cell receptor beta chains from one sample sequenced in a study of blood T cell repertoires in COVID-19. Method: immunoSEQ multiplex PCR; TCRdb's copy keeps in-frame clones and lacks some. The table lists over 20,000 clones, around 88% of them singletons. Sequencing used peripheral blood. These receptors originate from a man between 65 and 80 years old with active COVID-19.

Comments on this clone: The junction does not match germline at one end; this may be a read error. The rearrangement joins TRBV24-1 to TRBJ1-1, with D perhaps matching TRBD1 (5 bases). Per the germline V gene, CDR1 is KGHDR and CDR2 is SFDVKD. CDR3 length: 14 amino acids. The CDR3 DNA reads TGTGCCACCAGTGATCTCCGAACACAGGTTAAGCTCGACTTT. Protein sequence: CATSDLRTQVKLDF.

This clone was seen just once. The chain combines TRBV7-8 with TRBJ1-1; a weak D match, TRBD1 (6 bases). This CDR3 region has 12 residues. Trimming shortened V by 5 bases and J by 7 bases, and 11 bases separated the two germline ends. Germline CDR1 SGHVS, CDR2 FQNEAQ. CDR3 sequence reads: CASSRSQGEAFF. DNA of the CDR3: TGTGCCAGCAGCCGATCACAGGGTGAAGCTTTCTTT.

This clone was detected only once. In DNA form, the CDR3 reads TGTGCCTGGGTCAGGAGCAGTGGACAAGGCTACACCTTC. Translating gives CAWVRSSGQGYTF. The chain links TRBV30 to TRBJ1-2; the D gene is possibly TRBD1 (5 bases). Germline values: CDR1 GTSNPN, CDR2 SVGIG (reference sequence). V lost 5 bases, J lost 8 bases, and 18 bases lay in between. This CDR3 has 13 residues.

The V call is TRBV27, the J call TRBJ1-2, with 7 bases lining up with TRBD1. CDR3 size: 16 residues. CDR1 and CDR2 (germline): MNHEY, SMNVEV (reference sequence). V was clipped by 0 bases and J by 2 bases; unmatched bases: 6. For the CDR3, the DNA is TGTGCCAGCAGTTTATCAAGGGCAGGGGGGAACTATGGCTACACCTTC. Amino acid sequence: CASSLSRAGGNYGYTF.

V is TRBV7-9 and J is TRBJ1-2, with 11 bases lining up with TRBD1. CDR3 length: 16 residues. CDR1 is SEHNR, CDR2 FQNEAQ, per germline (reference sequence). The ends lost 6 bases at V and 8 bases at J; junction bases unmatched: 14. CDR3 residues: CASSYSGQGAGGGYTF. CDR3 in DNA: TGTGCCAGCAGTTACAGCGGACAGGGGGCAGGAGGAGGCTACACCTTC.

The V gene is TRBV3-1 (or the pseudogene TRBV3-2), the J gene TRBJ2-6; D possibly corresponds to TRBD1 (5 bases). The CDR3 runs to 16 residues. Germline assignment: CDR1 LGHDT and CDR2 YNNKEL (reference sequence). V lost 1 base and J lost 1, with 8 bases in between. The CDR3 reads CASSQVQGSGANVLTF. CDR3 nucleotide sequence: TGTGCCAGCAGCCAAGTGCAGGGTTCTGGGGCCAACGTCCTGACTTTC.

The rearrangement uses TRBV28 and TRBJ2-3; D gene unclear. The CDR3 loop spans 16 amino acids. Germline assignment: CDR1 MDHEN and CDR2 SYDVKM. Trimming shortened V by 2 bases and J by 5 bases, and 17 bases separated the two germline ends. The CDR3 sequence: CASSLATRSTGDTQYF. DNA for the CDR3: TGTGCCAGCAGTTTAGCGACCCGATCGACGGGAGATACGCAGTATTTT.

The V gene is TRBV3-1 (or the pseudogene TRBV3-2), the J gene TRBJ2-4; D unresolved. The CDR3 length is 12 residues. V gave up 1 base and J gave up 15 bases, with 13 bases separating them. Germline CDR1 reads LGHDT; CDR2 reads YNNKEL (reference sequence). The CDR3 is CASSQGPGPSYF. In DNA form, the CDR3 reads TGTGCCAGCAGCCAAGGGCCTGGTCCGTCGTACTTC.

The chain uses TRBV9 and TRBJ1-2; possible D gene TRBD1, 6 bases. The germline gives CDR1 SGDLS, CDR2 YYNGEE. Trimming removed 1 base at V and 7 bases at J, with 14 bases between. The CDR3 totals 14 residues. The CDR3 region has the DNA TGTGCCAGCAGCGTAATGACAGGCTCTATTGGCTACACCTTC. It specifies CASSVMTGSIGYTF.

The gene calls are TRBV5-6 and TRBJ1-5; perhaps TRBD1 as D (5 bases). Germline V CDR1 and CDR2: SGHDT, YYEEEE. V lost 0 bases to trimming and J lost 4 bases, with 11 bases between them. There are 15 residues in the CDR3. This CDR3 is CASSLGGRQNQPQHF. CDR3 bases: TGTGCCAGCAGCTTGGGGGGAAGACAGAATCAGCCCCAGCATTTT.

The chain couples TRBV18 to TRBJ1-2; no reliable D call. Germline assignment: CDR1 KGHSH and CDR2 LQKENI. V shed 3 bases and J shed 0 bases, with 14 bases lying between them. CDR3 length: 16 residues. CDR3 DNA: TGTGCCAGCTCACCGGAGTCCGGGGTCACTAACTATGGCTACACCTTC. Its protein is CASSPESGVTNYGYTF. Supplemented by reference TRBV18 and TRBJ1-2, the full variable domain reads NAGVMQNPRHLVRRRGQEARLRCSPMKGHSHVYWYRQLPEEGLKFMVYLQKENIIDESGMPKERFSAEFPKEGPSILRIQQVVRGDSAAYFCASSPESGVTNYGYTFGSGTRLTVV.

The chain's CDR3 is CATSRDISYEQYF. For the CDR3, the DNA is TGTGCCACCAGCAGAGACATCTCCTACGAGCAGTACTTC. The chain combines TRBV15 with TRBJ2-7; D remains unclear. V was shortened by 0 bases and J by 0 bases, with 3 bases between the two germline ends. The CDR3 sequence is 13 residues long. Germline V gene data show CDR1 as LNHNV and CDR2 as YYDKDF (reference sequence).

The chain has TRBV16 and TRBJ1-5; possibly TRBD1 for D (6 bases). From germline, CDR1 is KGHSY and CDR2 FQNENV. V lost 4 bases and J lost 0, with 22 bases in between. The CDR3 extends over 19 amino acids. In DNA form, the CDR3 reads TGTGCCAGCAGCCGCCAGACAGGAGGTACCACCAATAGCAATCAGCCCCAGCATTTT. Translation: CASSRQTGGTTNSNQPQHF.

The V gene is TRBV6-6, the J gene TRBJ2-3; 9 bases are shared with TRBD1. The CDR3 length is 14 residues. Germline V gene lookup returns CDR1 MNHNY and CDR2 SVGAGI (reference sequence). Germline trimming cut 6 bases from V and 4 bases from J; bases unmatched to any gene: 5. The CDR3 DNA reads as TGTGCCAGCAGATCGACAGGGGGTGCAGATACGCAGTATTTT. Translating gives CASRSTGGADTQYF.

J is TRBJ2-1 and V is TRBV7-9; D is perhaps TRBD2 (5 bases). Per the germline V gene, CDR1 is SEHNR and CDR2 is FQNEAQ (reference sequence). This CDR3 spans 15 amino acids. The germline V and J ends were trimmed by 8 bases and 0 bases, with 14 bases remaining between them. The CDR3, as DNA: TGTGCCAGCTGCCGGGGAACGAGCTCCTACAATGAGCAGTTCTTC. Translated: CASCRGTSSYNEQFF.

J is TRBJ1-5 and V is TRBV7-8; 7 nucleotides agree with TRBD1. V gave up 4 bases and J gave up 4 bases; unmatched junction bases: 7. The V gene's germline CDR1 is SGHVS and CDR2 FQNEAQ. CDR3 length: 15 amino acids. CDR3 loop: CASSSPGQLNQPQHF. In DNA, the CDR3 is TGTGCCAGCAGCTCACCGGGACAGTTAAATCAGCCCCAGCATTTT.

The DNA for the CDR3 is TGTGCCAGCAGCTTGGACTCCAGCGTTGACACTGAAGCTTTCTTT. This translates into CASSLDSSVDTEAFF. The genes are TRBV7-9 and TRBJ1-1; D is unclear. V lost 3 bases and J lost 3, with 14 bases in between. Germline CDR1 reads SEHNR; CDR2 reads FQNEAQ (reference sequence). This CDR3 is built from 15 residues.

This clone was recorded only once. V is TRBV5-4 and J is TRBJ1-1; D ambiguous. Per germline, CDR1 SGHNT and CDR2 YYREEE (reference sequence). The CDR3 extends over 15 amino acids. Trimming took off 0 bases at V and 1 base at J, with 10 bases between the two ends. CDR3 protein: CASSLAMGANTEAFF. In DNA form, the CDR3 reads TGTGCCAGCAGCTTGGCCATGGGAGCGAACACTGAAGCTTTCTTT.